The T cell receptor (beta chain) under discussion was sequenced for a study of regulatory T cells in long-lasting Graves disease. Time point indicated: newly diagnosed GD, antithyroid drugs for less than 3 months. PBMC RNA was the source of the TCR library. The authors diagnosed Graves' disease using American Thyroid Association guidelines. CDR3-region Arm-PCR and iRepertoire HTBI primers produced the TCR beta libraries. TCRdb re-called the multiplex PCR reads with MiXCR, one entry per CDR3 protein. The sample lists roughly 410,000 distinct CDR3 sequences, about 15% occurring once. Trimming at V came to 0 bases and at J to 4 bases, leaving 5 bases not matched to a gene. The V gene's germline CDR1 is SGDLS and CDR2 YYNGEE. The CDR3 totals 15 residues. This clonotype was seen more than once but under ten times. The same sample was also used in a study of T cells in Graves' hyperthyroidism and ophthalmopathy. That work adds: Blood also contained most expanded thyroid clonotypes above 0.001.

J is TRBJ2-3 and V is TRBV9, with 7 bases that match TRBD2. The starting material was peripheral blood mononuclear cells (PBMCs), obtained at new diagnosis, from a patient treated with antithyroid drugs. This clonotype originated in a middle-aged woman with Graves disease. CDR3 region: CASSVGGGSSDTQYF. CDR3 DNA sequence: TGTGCCAGCAGCGTAGGGGGCGGGAGCTCAGATACGCAGTATTTT. Combining the CDR3 with reference TRBV9 and TRBJ2-3 gives the whole variable domain DSGVTQTPKHLITATGQRVTLRCSPRSGDLSVYWYQQSLDQGLQFLIQYYNGEERAKGNILERFSAQQFPDLHSELNLSSLELGDSALYFCASSVGGGSSDTQYFGPGTRLTVL.